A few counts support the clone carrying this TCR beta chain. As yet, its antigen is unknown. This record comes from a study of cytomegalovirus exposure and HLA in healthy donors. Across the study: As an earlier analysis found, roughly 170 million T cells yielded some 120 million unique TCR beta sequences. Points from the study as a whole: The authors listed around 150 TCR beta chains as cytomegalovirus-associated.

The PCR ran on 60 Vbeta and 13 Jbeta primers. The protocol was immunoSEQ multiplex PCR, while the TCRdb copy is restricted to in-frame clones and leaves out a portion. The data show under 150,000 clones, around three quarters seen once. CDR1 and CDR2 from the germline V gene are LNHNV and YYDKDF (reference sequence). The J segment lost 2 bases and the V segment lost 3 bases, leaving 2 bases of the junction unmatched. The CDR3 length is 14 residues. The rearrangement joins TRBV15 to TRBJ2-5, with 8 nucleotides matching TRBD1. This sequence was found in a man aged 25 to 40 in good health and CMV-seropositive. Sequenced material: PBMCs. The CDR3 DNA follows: TGTGCCACCAGCAGGGACAGGGCACAAGAGACCCAGTACTTC. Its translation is CATSRDRAQETQYF. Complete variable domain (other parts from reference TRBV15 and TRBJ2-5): DAMVIQNPRYQVTQFGKPVTLSCSQTLNHNVMYWYQQKSSQAPKLLFHYYDKDFNNEADTPDNFQSRRPNTSFCFLDIRSPGLGDTAMYLCATSRDRAQETQYFGPGTRLLVL.